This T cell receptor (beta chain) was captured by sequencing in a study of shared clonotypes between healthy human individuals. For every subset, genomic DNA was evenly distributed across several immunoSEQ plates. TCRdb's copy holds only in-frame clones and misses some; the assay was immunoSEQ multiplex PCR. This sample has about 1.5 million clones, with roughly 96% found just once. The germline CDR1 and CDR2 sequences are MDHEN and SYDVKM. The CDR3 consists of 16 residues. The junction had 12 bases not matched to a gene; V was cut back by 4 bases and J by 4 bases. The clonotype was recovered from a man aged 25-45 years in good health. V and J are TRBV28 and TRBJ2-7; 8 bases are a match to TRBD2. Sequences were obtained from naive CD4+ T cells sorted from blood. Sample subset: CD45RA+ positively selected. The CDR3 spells CASSYLSGSSIYEQYF. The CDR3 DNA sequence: TGTGCCAGCAGTTACCTCAGCGGGAGCTCTATATACGAGCAGTACTTC.